This passage covers 31 T cell receptor beta chains from one sample sequenced in a study of graft-versus-host responses after intestinal transplantation (dated by TCRdb to the early 2020s). The receptor library was made with the immunoSEQ multiplex PCR assay. The table was pulled from immuneACCESS by TCRdb, which kept in-frame rearrangements only. Such tables lose some clones; where checked, under half of the loss comes from unresolved V genes, and the rest has no known cause. This sample has some 66,000 clones in its table, and around 86% of those were observed once. About 1.7% of the sample lies in the top ten. To isolate intraepithelial and lamina propria lymphocytes from graft specimens, dithiothreitol, EDTA incubations and collagenase D digestion were used. The specimen comprised ileum tissue, sampled less than 400 days after transplant. The receptors here all came from a human patient who received an intestinal transplant, so some T cells may come from the graft donor.

The CDR3 sequence is CASSIEDTGGNTIYF. The CDR3, as DNA: TGTGCCAGTAGTATAGAGGACACCGGTGGAAACACCATATATTTT. The rearrangement joins TRBV19 to TRBJ1-3, with TRBD1 as a possible D gene (5 bases). Germline loops: CDR1 LNHDA, CDR2 SQIVND (reference sequence). V shed 0 bases and J shed 3 bases, with 9 bases lying between them. This CDR3 has 15 amino acids.

CDR3 nucleotides: TGTGCCATCAGTGGAGACAAGGGCGGAACGGAGACCCAGTACTTC. Translated: CAISGDKGGTETQYF. The genes are TRBV10-3 and TRBJ2-5; D is unclear. The V end lost 4 bases, the J end lost 5 bases, and 17 bases lay between the germline ends. Per the germline V gene, CDR1 is ENHRY and CDR2 is SYGVKD. The CDR3 totals 15 residues.

The CDR3 bases are TGTGCCAGCAGTCCCCATAGCGGGAGTCTCGGTTACGAGCAGTACTTC. Protein: CASSPHSGSLGYEQYF. The gene calls are TRBV28 and TRBJ2-7; 9 nucleotides align to TRBD2. V trimming: 5 bases; J trimming: 4 bases; junction bases outside the gene matches: 12. The CDR3 spans 16 residues. Germline lookup yields CDR1 MDHEN and CDR2 SYDVKM. Drawing the rest from reference TRBV28 and TRBJ2-7, the complete variable domain is DVKVTQSSRYLVKRTGEKVFLECVQDMDHENMFWYRQDPGLGLRLIYFSYDVKMKEKGDIPEGYSVSREKKERFSLILESASTNQTSMYLCASSPHSGSLGYEQYFGPGTRLTVT.

The chain recombines TRBV28 with TRBJ2-3, with D perhaps TRBD2 (6 bases). The ends were cut back, 2 bases at V and 4 bases at J, with 16 bases in the middle. Germline V gives CDR1 MDHEN, CDR2 SYDVKM. This CDR3 has 16 amino acids. Written as DNA, the CDR3 is TGTGCCAGCAGTTTAATGGGCGGGCGGGAATCAGATACGCAGTATTTT. It is translated as CASSLMGGRESDTQYF.

This chain connects TRBV6-1 to TRBJ2-5; D is undetermined. V gave up 7 bases and J gave up 4 bases, with 7 bases separating them. From germline, CDR1 is MNHNS and CDR2 SASEGT. This CDR3 contains 11 residues. In DNA form, the CDR3 reads TGTGCCAGCAACCCCGGAGAGACCCAGTACTTC. Protein sequence: CASNPGETQYF.

The chain couples TRBV4-1 to TRBJ1-1; D gene ambiguous. CDR3 length: 14 residues. Between the trimmed V and J ends, which lost 1 base and 7 bases, there was a span of 13 bases. CDR1 and CDR2 (germline): MGHRA, YSYEKL. The CDR3 region has the DNA TGCGCCAGCAGCCAAGTTTGGCCACCTCATGAAGCTTTCTTT. This encodes CASSQVWPPHEAFF.

The rearrangement uses TRBV28 and TRBJ2-7; possibly TRBD1 for D (6 bases). The CDR3 runs to 14 residues. The germline V gene encodes CDR1 MDHEN and CDR2 SYDVKM. Between the trimmed V and J ends, which lost 3 bases and 3 bases, there was a span of 12 bases. The CDR3 sequence: CASSFRGLNYEQYF. In DNA, the CDR3 is TGTGCCAGCAGTTTCAGGGGCCTAAACTACGAGCAGTACTTC.

J is TRBJ2-4 and V is TRBV11-1; D gene unclear. The CDR3 has 14 residues. Trimming left V 1 base short and J 2 bases short, with 6 bases between. CDR1 and CDR2 from the germline V gene are SGHAT and FQDESV (reference sequence). The CDR3 protein is CASSLGGSKNIQYF. The CDR3 coding sequence is TGTGCCAGCAGCTTAGGGGGTTCCAAAAACATTCAGTACTTC.

CDR3 protein: CASSEAGTDTQYF. CDR3 DNA sequence: TGTGCCAGCAGCGAGGCGGGCACAGATACGCAGTATTTT. The genes are TRBV9 and TRBJ2-3; D gene uncertain. V was trimmed by 3 bases and J by 1 base, leaving 6 bases between them. The CDR3 covers 13 residues. Germline CDR1 and CDR2: SGDLS and YYNGEE.

J is TRBJ2-2 and V is TRBV6-1; TRBD2 is a possible D gene (5 bases). Germline CDR1 and CDR2: MNHNS and SASEGT. The length of the CDR3 is 16 residues. Deletions cut 4 bases from V and 3 bases from J, with 15 bases between. In nucleotides, the CDR3 is TGTGCCAGCAGTGGATGGGAGAGGGTTGACACCGGGGAGCTGTTTTTT. Protein product: CASSGWERVDTGELFF.

CDR3 nucleotides: TGTGCCAGCAGTTACTCGGCCGGCTATGGCTACACCTTC. Translation: CASSYSAGYGYTF. This chain connects TRBV6-5 to TRBJ1-2; no firm D call. CDR3 length: 13 residues. The germline CDR1 and CDR2 sequences are MNHEY and SVGAGI. V shed 0 bases and J shed 4 bases, with 6 bases lying between them.

The V and J genes are TRBV2 and TRBJ1-6; TRBD1 aligns across 11 bases. The V and J ends lost 4 bases and 12 bases, in that order; junction bases with no gene match: 8. The length of the CDR3 is 15 residues. Germline CDR1 SNHLY, CDR2 FYNNEI. CDR3: CASSALGQGDGPLHF. Here the CDR3 DNA reads TGTGCCAGCAGTGCGTTGGGACAGGGGGATGGACCCCTCCACTTT.

This chain links TRBV2 with TRBJ2-1; 8 bases are shared with TRBD2. Germline CDR1 and CDR2: SNHLY and FYNNEI. The CDR3 length is 14 residues. Unmatched junction bases numbered 8, after V lost 6 bases and J lost 7 bases. CDR3 amino acids: CASSPSGSRNEQFF. The CDR3 bases are TGTGCCAGCAGCCCCAGCGGGAGTAGAAATGAGCAGTTCTTC.

This chain links TRBV6-5 with TRBJ2-1; D unclear. The germline V gene has CDR1 MNHEY and CDR2 SVGAGI. CDR3 length: 12 residues. V was pared by 8 bases and J by 9 bases, with 14 bases between. In DNA form, the CDR3 reads TGTGCCAGCGGATACCTAGGTGCTGAGCAGTTCTTC. Translated, it gives CASGYLGAEQFF.

The chain joins TRBV6-5 to TRBJ2-3; TRBD1 might be the D (5 bases). Germline CDR1 and CDR2: MNHEY and SVGAGI. The V gene lost 7 bases and the J gene lost 3 bases, with 17 bases spanning the gap. The CDR3 runs 15 residues. The CDR3 DNA reads as TGTGCCAGCAAGTCCGGCAGGGTACGAACAGATACGCAGTATTTT. This sequence encodes CASKSGRVRTDTQYF.

The chain is built from TRBV28 and TRBJ1-5, with TRBD1 identical over 8 bases. Germline CDR1 and CDR2: MDHEN and SYDVKM. The CDR3 covers 13 residues. Losses at the gene ends were 6 bases for V and 5 bases for J; bases not matched to a gene: 3. CDR3 in amino acids: CASRGQGDQPQHF. CDR3 bases: TGTGCCAGCAGAGGACAGGGCGATCAGCCCCAGCATTTT.

This clone was counted a single time. This chain connects TRBV13 to TRBJ2-7, with 7 bases aligning to TRBD1. Germline-derived CDR1 and CDR2 are PRHDT and FYEKMQ (reference sequence). This CDR3 spans 15 amino acids. V trimming: 3 bases; J trimming: 3 bases; junction bases outside the gene matches: 8. CDR3 amino acids: CASSFLRGPGYEQYF. The CDR3 DNA is TGTGCCAGCAGCTTTCTTAGGGGGCCCGGCTACGAGCAGTACTTC. Full variable domain (remainder filled in from reference TRBV13 and TRBJ2-7): AAGVIQSPRHLIKEKRETATLKCYPIPRHDTVYWYQQGPGQDPQFLISFYEKMQSDKGSIPDRFSAQQFSDYHSELNMSSLELGDSALYFCASSFLRGPGYEQYFGPGTRLTVT.

The genes are TRBV25-1 and TRBJ1-2, with D possibly TRBD1 on 5 matching bases. Germline V gene data show CDR1 as MGHDK and CDR2 as SYGVNS. The CDR3 runs to 13 residues. Trimming stripped 3 bases from V and 8 bases from J, with 13 bases between. The CDR3 DNA reads TGTGCCAGCAGTGACAGGGCCTCAAGGGGCTACACCTTC. Protein: CASSDRASRGYTF.

This chain joins TRBV4-1 and TRBJ1-2, with D unresolved. CDR1 and CDR2 (germline): MGHRA, YSYEKL. The ends were cut back, 0 bases at V and 8 bases at J, with 19 bases in the middle. CDR3 length: 16 residues. Written as DNA, the CDR3 is TGCGCCAGCAGCCAAGAGGAGCGAGTGTTAGTTCGGGGCTACACCTTC. Residues: CASSQEERVLVRGYTF.

V and J are TRBV18 and TRBJ2-7; D is perhaps TRBD2 (6 bases). Deletions cut 3 bases from V and 3 bases from J, with 9 bases between. CDR1 and CDR2 from the germline V gene are KGHSH and LQKENI. This CDR3 is 13 amino acids long. CDR3 residues: CASSPTGGYEQYF. DNA of the CDR3: TGTGCCAGCTCACCGACCGGGGGCTACGAGCAGTACTTC.

V usage is TRBV2 and J usage is TRBJ1-1, with D maybe TRBD1 (6 bases). The germline V and J ends were trimmed by 6 bases and 5 bases, with 16 bases remaining between them. The CDR3 has 14 amino acids. In germline, CDR1 is SNHLY, CDR2 FYNNEI. The CDR3, as DNA: TGTGCCAGCAGACAGGGAGGGGGGTCGACTGAAGCTTTCTTT. Protein product: CASRQGGGSTEAFF.

The genes are TRBV6-4 and TRBJ2-1; D remains unclear. This CDR3 is 13 amino acids long. Trimming took off 3 bases at V and 3 bases at J, with 6 bases between the two ends. The germline CDR1 and CDR2 sequences are MRHNA and SNTAGT. Here the CDR3 reads CASSEQIYNEQFF. In DNA, the CDR3 is TGTGCCAGCAGTGAACAGATCTACAATGAGCAGTTCTTC.

The chain is built from TRBV6-5 and TRBJ2-7; D is unresolved. Germline V gives CDR1 MNHEY, CDR2 SVGAGI. This CDR3 contains 14 residues. The V end was cut by 2 bases, the J end by 6 bases, with 14 bases between. CDR3 region: CASSYPLESVEQYF. The CDR3 DNA reads TGTGCCAGCAGTTACCCGTTAGAGTCTGTCGAGCAGTACTTC.

This clone has a handful of counts. The rearrangement joins TRBV6-5 to TRBJ1-1, with 7 bases matching TRBD1. Germline CDR1 is MNHEY and CDR2 is SVGAGI. Trimming cost V 10 bases and J 2 bases; bases outside gene matches: 4. The CDR3 has 12 residues. DNA for the CDR3: TGTGCCACCGGGACAGCTAACACTGAAGCTTTCTTT. This gives the protein CATGTANTEAFF.

This clone showed up just once. CDR3 DNA sequence: TGTGCCAGCAGCGAGAGCCGGAACTATGGCTACACCTTC. Translated, it gives CASSESRNYGYTF. The chain couples TRBV9 to TRBJ1-2; D is ambiguous. CDR3 length: 13 residues. The germline CDR1 and CDR2 sequences are SGDLS and YYNGEE. The ends were cut back, 3 bases at V and 2 bases at J, with 8 bases in the middle.

This chain connects TRBV6-5 to TRBJ2-3; 8 positions agree with TRBD2. Trimming took 0 bases from V and 2 from J; bases not matched to a gene: 4. The CDR3 is 16 amino acids. Per germline, CDR1 MNHEY and CDR2 SVGAGI. CDR3 in amino acids: CASSYSSGGYTDTQYF. CDR3 in DNA: TGTGCCAGCAGTTACTCGAGCGGGGGCTACACAGATACGCAGTATTTT.

The rearrangement uses TRBV6-4 and TRBJ2-2, with D perhaps matching TRBD1 or TRBD2 (6 bases each). Germline V gene lookup returns CDR1 MRHNA and CDR2 SNTAGT. The V end lost 6 bases, the J end lost 4 bases, and 15 bases lay between the germline ends. This CDR3 region has 15 residues. The CDR3 sequence: CASSPQKGGTGELFF. CDR3 coding DNA: TGTGCCAGCAGCCCTCAAAAGGGGGGCACCGGGGAGCTGTTTTTT.

This sequence joins TRBV5-1 and TRBJ2-2; unclear D gene. The V end lost 1 base, the J end lost 4 bases, and 5 bases lay between the germline ends. The CDR3 sequence is 13 residues long. The germline V gene encodes CDR1 SGHRS and CDR2 YFSETQ. CDR3 sequence: CASSLLATGELFF. CDR3 bases: TGCGCCAGCAGCTTGTTAGCCACCGGGGAGCTGTTTTTT. The full variable domain, with the rest looked up from reference TRBV5-1 and TRBJ2-2, is KAGVTQTPRYLIKTRGQQVTLSCSPISGHRSVSWYQQTPGQGLQFLFEYFSETQRNKGNFPGRFSGRQFSNSRSEMNVSTLELGDSALYLCASSLLATGELFFGEGSRLTVL.

V and J are TRBV4-1 and TRBJ2-5; 10 bases agree with TRBD2. Trimming removed 1 base from V and 4 bases from J; junction bases left unmatched: 12. This CDR3 has 18 amino acids. Germline CDR1 is MGHRA and CDR2 is YSYEKL. Here the CDR3 reads CASSQGASGRGSGETQYF. Here the CDR3 DNA reads TGCGCCAGCAGCCAAGGGGCTAGCGGGAGAGGGTCGGGAGAGACCCAGTACTTC.

The rearrangement uses TRBV4-1 and TRBJ2-7; TRBD2 might be the D (6 bases). The V and J ends lost 0 bases and 2 bases respectively, with 14 bases between them. The CDR3 totals 16 residues. Germline V gene sequence: CDR1 MGHRA, CDR2 YSYEKL. CDR3 coding DNA: TGCGCCAGCAGCCAAGATCCCCAGACTAGACCCTACGAGCAGTACTTC. It translates to CASSQDPQTRPYEQYF.

This sequence joins TRBV27 and TRBJ1-1; no firm D call. Germline V gene lookup returns CDR1 MNHEY and CDR2 SMNVEV (reference sequence). V shed 6 bases and J shed 0 bases, with 5 bases lying between them. The CDR3 covers 12 residues. As DNA, the CDR3 is TGTGCCAGCAGCAGGATGAACACTGAAGCTTTCTTT. Protein: CASSRMNTEAFF.